Below, 20 T cell receptor beta chains from the same sample are listed, as sequenced in a study of cytomegalovirus exposure and HLA in healthy donors. 13 Jbeta primers and 60 Vbeta primers were used for the PCR. Here immunoSEQ multiplex PCR was the method, and the copy in TCRdb shows in-frame clones only, minus some. The table shows about 170,000 clones, with 62% occurring only once. Material: PBMCs. The receptors shown here come from a man in his forties or fifties in good health and CMV-seronegative.

The rearrangement joins TRBV11-1 to TRBJ2-5; D is possibly TRBD2 (5 bases). The CDR3 consists of 15 residues. With 2 bases removed from V and 1 base from J, the gap between germline ends came to 11 bases. The germline V gene has CDR1 SGHAT and CDR2 FQDESV (reference sequence). CDR3 in DNA: TGTGCCAGCAGCTTAAGCCCAGCGGTCCAAGAGACCCAGTACTTC. It translates to CASSLSPAVQETQYF.

This chain joins TRBV28 and TRBJ2-3; D uncertain. Germline CDR1 and CDR2: MDHEN and SYDVKM. This CDR3 has 13 residues. The CDR3 loop reads CAATGFITDTQYF. The DNA of the CDR3 is TGTGCAGCGACGGGTTTTATCACAGATACGCAGTATTTT.

The CDR3 protein is CASSLPLAGVINEQFF. The CDR3 DNA is TGTGCCAGCAGCCTCCCACTAGCGGGAGTAATCAATGAGCAGTTCTTC. This chain links TRBV7-2 with TRBJ2-1; 11 positions agree with TRBD2. Germline V CDR1 and CDR2: SGHTA, FQGNSA. V dropped 5 bases and J dropped 6; count of bases not matched to a gene: 9. This CDR3 spans 16 amino acids.

The CDR3 DNA follows: TGTGCCAGCAGTGACCTGAAAAACCGGGACAGGGATTTGAACACTGAAGCTTTCTTT. Translation: CASSDLKNRDRDLNTEAFF. This chain uses TRBV6-4 with TRBJ1-1, with TRBD1 identical over 9 bases. The trim removed 2 bases at V and 0 bases at J, leaving 13 bases unmatched. This CDR3 has 19 residues. The germline V gene has CDR1 MRHNA and CDR2 SNTAGT.

This clone was seen a few times. The rearrangement uses TRBV6-1 and TRBJ1-2, with a possible D match to TRBD1 (5 bases). Trimming cost V 4 bases and J 6 bases, with 12 bases left between them. The CDR3 is 13 residues long. The germline V gene has CDR1 MNHNS and CDR2 SASEGT. CDR3 nucleotides: TGTGCCAGCAGTGTTGACAGAAGAAATGGCTACACCTTC. Encoded protein: CASSVDRRNGYTF.

This chain joins TRBV5-1 and TRBJ2-2, with TRBD2 matching 10 bases. The V and J ends lost 1 base and 6 bases, in that order; junction bases with no gene match: 9. Germline loops: CDR1 SGHRS, CDR2 YFSETQ. The CDR3 extends over 17 amino acids. This CDR3 is CASSLPSGGRESGELFF. For the CDR3, the DNA is TGCGCCAGCAGCTTGCCTAGCGGGGGCAGGGAGTCCGGGGAGCTGTTTTTT.

This clone was picked up a small number of times. The V gene is TRBV7-9, the J gene TRBJ1-2; the D is unclear. From germline, CDR1 is SEHNR and CDR2 FQNEAQ (reference sequence). V shed 1 base and J shed 7 bases, with 10 bases lying between them. The CDR3 sequence is 13 residues long. The CDR3, as DNA: TGTGCCAGCAGCTTAGAAAATCCCCGTGGCTACACCTTC. Translating gives CASSLENPRGYTF.

This clone was recorded once. Other DNA sequences from this sample encode an identical CDR3 as well. The chain carries TRBV6-5 and TRBJ2-2; D is possibly TRBD2 (7 bases). There are 16 residues in the CDR3. V was pared by 0 bases and J by 5 bases, with 13 bases between. Germline CDR1 reads MNHEY; CDR2 reads SVGAGI. The CDR3 DNA sequence: TGTGCCAGCAGTTACTCGGCCGGGGGGCCGACCGGGGAGCTGTTTTTT. Protein: CASSYSAGGPTGELFF.

This rearrangement joins TRBV29-1 to TRBJ2-5; TRBD2 aligns across 12 bases. The CDR3 has 14 amino acids. V dropped 6 bases and J dropped 5; count of bases not matched to a gene: 7. Germline lookup yields CDR1 SQVTM and CDR2 ANQGSEA. CDR3 sequence: CSVGTSGPWETQYF. The CDR3 DNA reads as TGCAGCGTGGGGACTAGCGGGCCCTGGGAGACCCAGTACTTC.

This clone was observed a few times. This rearrangement joins TRBV5-4 to TRBJ2-1, with TRBD2 matching over 14 bases. V lost 0 bases, J lost 10 bases, and 3 bases stayed unmatched. CDR1 is SGHNT, CDR2 YYREEE, per germline (reference sequence). CDR3 length: 15 amino acids. CDR3 sequence: CASSLEGLAGVEQFF. In DNA form, the CDR3 reads TGTGCCAGCAGCTTGGAGGGACTAGCGGGGGTGGAGCAGTTCTTC.

There are a few counts of this clone. The chain joins TRBV6-1 to TRBJ2-7; TRBD1 matches at 7 bases. J was trimmed by 3 bases and V by 7 bases; bases with no gene match: 6. The CDR3 has 13 residues. Germline CDR1 MNHNS, CDR2 SASEGT. The CDR3 loop reads CASTNRGYYEQYF. Written as DNA, the CDR3 is TGTGCCAGCACAAACAGGGGCTACTACGAGCAGTACTTC.

The chain combines TRBV11-2 with TRBJ1-2; 7 bases fit TRBD1. The junction had 13 bases not matched to a gene; V was cut back by 3 bases and J by 0 bases. Germline V gives CDR1 SGHAT, CDR2 FQNNGV. The CDR3 contains 18 residues. This CDR3 reads CASSFRKTGRLANYGYTF. In DNA form, the CDR3 reads TGTGCCAGCAGCTTCCGTAAGACAGGGAGGTTAGCTAACTATGGCTACACCTTC.

The V and J genes are TRBV4-3 and TRBJ1-4, with 7 positions matching TRBD1. Germline assignment: CDR1 LGHNA and CDR2 YSLEER. This CDR3 contains 15 residues. V lost 4 bases to trimming and J lost 5 bases; unmatched junction nucleotides: 7. The CDR3 region has the DNA TGCGCCAGCAGCCTCTACAGGGGTGGGAATGAAAAACTGTTTTTT. Its translation is CASSLYRGGNEKLFF.

This clone has more than one count but fewer than ten. The rearrangement links TRBV7-8 to TRBJ2-7; 7 bases fit TRBD1. The junction had 5 bases not matched to a gene; V was cut back by 3 bases and J by 6 bases. Germline assignment: CDR1 SGHVS and CDR2 FQNEAQ. The CDR3 covers 13 residues. CDR3 loop: CASSLGRQGEQYF. DNA for the CDR3: TGTGCCAGCAGCTTGGGTCGACAGGGCGAGCAGTACTTC.

This clone was counted a few times. J is TRBJ2-7 and V is TRBV7-9; TRBD1 matches at 8 bases. CDR3 size: 14 residues. CDR1 is SEHNR and CDR2 is FQNEAQ in the germline V gene (reference sequence). V dropped 4 bases and J dropped 5; count of bases not matched to a gene: 7. CDR3 region: CASSSDREPNEQYF. The CDR3 region has the DNA TGTGCCAGCAGCTCGGACAGGGAACCTAACGAGCAGTACTTC.

This clone has a handful of counts. The J gene is TRBJ2-5, the V gene TRBV6-6; D perhaps matches TRBD2 (7 bases). Trimming removed 7 bases from V and 5 bases from J, with 20 bases in between. Germline V lookup: CDR1 MNHNY, CDR2 SVGAGI (reference sequence). This CDR3 has 15 residues. CDR3 sequence (DNA): TGTGCCAGCACCCCGTGGGGGGGCGAGTTGGAGACCCAGTACTTC. This gives the protein CASTPWGGELETQYF.

In nucleotides, the CDR3 is TGCGCCAGCCACCGGGACACACTACTCAATTCACCCCTCCACTTT. Translated: CASHRDTLLNSPLHF. This chain uses TRBV5-1 with TRBJ1-6, with a tentative D call TRBD1 (6 bases). V shed 7 bases and J shed 7 bases, with 18 bases lying between them. This CDR3 spans 15 amino acids. Germline CDR1 is SGHRS and CDR2 is YFSETQ.

The chain uses TRBV14 and TRBJ1-6; 8 bases line up with TRBD1. The CDR3 spans 15 residues. The trim removed 5 bases at V and 9 bases at J, leaving 9 bases unmatched. Germline CDR1 and CDR2: SGHDN and FVKESK. This CDR3 is CASSFQGAGGSPLHF. CDR3 in DNA: TGTGCCAGCAGCTTCCAGGGGGCAGGAGGTTCACCCCTCCACTTT.

The chain links TRBV6-5 to TRBJ2-3, with D possibly being TRBD1 (5 bases). The ends were cut back, 7 bases at V and 2 bases at J, with 13 bases in the middle. CDR3 size: 14 residues. Germline CDR1 is MNHEY and CDR2 is SVGAGI. The CDR3 sequence is CASTGPGLTDTQYF. CDR3 coding DNA: TGTGCCAGCACGGGTCCAGGGCTCACAGATACGCAGTATTTT.

The rearrangement uses TRBV4-2 and TRBJ2-1; the D gene is possibly TRBD1 (5 bases). V lost 0 bases and J 7 bases, leaving 13 bases between the germline ends. The CDR3 is 15 residues long. Looked up from germline, CDR1 is LGHNA and CDR2 is YNFKEQ. CDR3: CASSQDWTKGNEQFF. CDR3 nucleotide sequence: TGTGCCAGCAGCCAAGACTGGACAAAGGGGAATGAGCAGTTCTTC.